This entry describes one TCR beta chain. The data were taken from a study of control samples from healthy donors and cancer patients. J lost 4 bases, V lost 3 bases, and 6 bases had no gene match. CDR1 is SGHNT and CDR2 is YYREEE in the germline V gene (reference sequence). The CDR3 length is 15 residues. This table comes from immunoSEQ multiplex PCR, and its TCRdb copy is limited to in-frame clones, with some not included. The data hold roughly 73,000 clones, with roughly 84% observed a single time. V usage is TRBV5-4 and J usage is TRBJ2-7, with TRBD2 matching 11 bases. The specimen sequenced was blood. This sequence was found in a man aged 45-65 years in good health. The DNA of the CDR3 is TGTGCCAGCAGCTCCCGTAGCGGGGGGGCTTACGAGCAGTACTTC. Translating gives CASSSRSGGAYEQYF.